This TCR beta chain was documented in a study of shared clonotypes between healthy human individuals. Study background: Sampling drew on donors who were a couple of women and a few men aged 18 to 49. The plates for each donor numbered three CD4 naive, three CD4 memory, two CD8 naive and one CD8 memory.

Germline V gene data show CDR1 as WNHNN and CDR2 as SYGVQD (reference sequence). V gave up 0 bases and J gave up 3 bases, with 12 bases separating them. The CDR3 covers 16 residues. This table comes from immunoSEQ multiplex PCR, and its TCRdb copy is limited to in-frame clones, with some not included. The sample has more than 1,200,000 clones, roughly 98.5% seen once. Caucasian adults living in Nashville, Tennessee, provided all samples. The V gene is TRBV10-1, the J gene TRBJ2-1, with a weak D call TRBD2 (6 bases). This receptor was obtained from a man in his thirties or forties in good health. Source material: naive CD4+ T cells sorted from blood. Subset specified: CD45RA+ positively selected. CDR3: CASSESYRAGYNEQFF. CDR3 sequence (DNA): TGCGCCAGCAGTGAGTCGTATCGAGCGGGCTACAATGAGCAGTTCTTC.